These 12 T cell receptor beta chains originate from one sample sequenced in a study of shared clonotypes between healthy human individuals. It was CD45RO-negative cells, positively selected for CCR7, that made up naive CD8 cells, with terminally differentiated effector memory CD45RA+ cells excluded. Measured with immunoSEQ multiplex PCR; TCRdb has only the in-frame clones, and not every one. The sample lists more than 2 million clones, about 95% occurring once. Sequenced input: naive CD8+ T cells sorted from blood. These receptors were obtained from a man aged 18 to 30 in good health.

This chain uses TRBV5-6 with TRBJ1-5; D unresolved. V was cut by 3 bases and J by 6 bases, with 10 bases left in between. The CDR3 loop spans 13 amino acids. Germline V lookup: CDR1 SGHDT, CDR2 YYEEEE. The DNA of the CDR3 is TGTGCCAGCAGCTATGGTATCGGTCAGCCCCAGCATTTT. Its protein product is CASSYGIGQPQHF.

This CDR3 reads CASSTSDTDTQYF. For the CDR3, the DNA is TGTGCCAGCAGTACCAGTGACACAGATACGCAGTATTTT. The chain joins TRBV2 to TRBJ2-3; D uncertain. This CDR3 is built from 13 residues. V gave up 5 bases and J gave up 2 bases, with 8 bases separating them. Germline V CDR1 and CDR2: SNHLY, FYNNEI. Full variable domain (rest looked up from reference TRBV2 and TRBJ2-3): EPEVTQTPSHQVTQMGQEVILRCVPISNHLYFYWYRQILGQKVEFLVSFYNNEISEKSEIFDDQFSVERPDGSNFTLKIRSTKLEDSAMYFCASSTSDTDTQYFGPGTRLTVL.

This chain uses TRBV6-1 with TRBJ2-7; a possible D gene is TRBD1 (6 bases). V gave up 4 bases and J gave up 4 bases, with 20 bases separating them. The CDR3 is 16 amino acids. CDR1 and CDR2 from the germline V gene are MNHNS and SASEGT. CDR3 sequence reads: CASSGDSGTQLYEQYF. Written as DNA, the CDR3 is TGTGCCAGCAGTGGAGACTCCGGGACACAACTATACGAGCAGTACTTC.

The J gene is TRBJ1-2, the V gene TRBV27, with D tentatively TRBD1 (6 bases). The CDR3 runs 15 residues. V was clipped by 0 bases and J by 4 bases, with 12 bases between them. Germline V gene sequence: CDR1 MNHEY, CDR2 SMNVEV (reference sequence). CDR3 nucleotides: TGTGCCAGCAGTTTATCGGGGGGGCAGGGCTATGGCTACACCTTC. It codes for CASSLSGGQGYGYTF.

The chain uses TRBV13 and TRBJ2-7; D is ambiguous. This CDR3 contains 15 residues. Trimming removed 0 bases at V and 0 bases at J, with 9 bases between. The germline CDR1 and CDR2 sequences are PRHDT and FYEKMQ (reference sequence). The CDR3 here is CASSLGVPSSYEQYF. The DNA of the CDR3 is TGTGCCAGCAGCTTAGGGGTGCCTAGCTCCTACGAGCAGTACTTC.

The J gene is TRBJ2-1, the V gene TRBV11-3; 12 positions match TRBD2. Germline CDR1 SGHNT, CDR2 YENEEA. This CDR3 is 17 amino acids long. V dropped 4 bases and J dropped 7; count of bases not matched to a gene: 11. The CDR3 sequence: CASSSPLTSGGRNEQFF. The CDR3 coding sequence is TGTGCCAGCAGCTCTCCCTTAACTAGCGGGGGGAGAAATGAGCAGTTCTTC. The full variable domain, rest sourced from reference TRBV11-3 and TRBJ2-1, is EAGVVQSPRYKIIEKKQPVAFWCNPISGHNTLYWYLQNLGQGPELLIRYENEEAVDDSQLPKDRFSAERLKGVDSTLKIQPAELGDSAVYLCASSSPLTSGGRNEQFFGPGTRLTVL.

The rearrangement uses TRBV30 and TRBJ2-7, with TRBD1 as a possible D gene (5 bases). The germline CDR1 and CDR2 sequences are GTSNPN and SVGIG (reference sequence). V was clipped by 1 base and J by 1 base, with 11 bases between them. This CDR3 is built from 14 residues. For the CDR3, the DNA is TGTGCCTGGAGTGCCGACAGCCAGTCCTACGAGCAGTACTTC. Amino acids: CAWSADSQSYEQYF.

CDR3: CASSPGGDTEAFF. The CDR3 region has the DNA TGTGCCAGCAGTCCAGGGGGGGACACTGAAGCTTTCTTT. The chain couples TRBV7-6 to TRBJ1-1; 7 bases fit TRBD1. This CDR3 spans 13 amino acids. Per germline, CDR1 SGHVS and CDR2 FNYEAQ. The trim removed 6 bases at V and 3 bases at J, leaving 4 bases unmatched.

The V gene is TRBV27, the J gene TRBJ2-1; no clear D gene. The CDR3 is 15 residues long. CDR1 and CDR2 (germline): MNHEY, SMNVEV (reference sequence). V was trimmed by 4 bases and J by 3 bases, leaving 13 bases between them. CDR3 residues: CASSSVRQDYNEQFF. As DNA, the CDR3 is TGTGCCAGCAGTTCAGTGCGGCAGGACTACAATGAGCAGTTCTTC.

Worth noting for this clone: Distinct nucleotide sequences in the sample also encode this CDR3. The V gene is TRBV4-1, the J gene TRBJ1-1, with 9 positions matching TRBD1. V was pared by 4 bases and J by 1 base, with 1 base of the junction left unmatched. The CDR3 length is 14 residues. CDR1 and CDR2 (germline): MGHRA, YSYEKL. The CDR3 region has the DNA TGCGCCAGCAGCCCGGGACAGGGGAACACTGAAGCTTTCTTT. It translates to CASSPGQGNTEAFF.

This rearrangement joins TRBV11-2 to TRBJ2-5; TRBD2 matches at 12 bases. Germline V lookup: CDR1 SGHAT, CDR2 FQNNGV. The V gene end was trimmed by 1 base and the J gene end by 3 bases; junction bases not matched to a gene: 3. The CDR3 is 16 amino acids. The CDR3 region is CASSLAASGGEETQYF. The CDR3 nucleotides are TGTGCCAGCAGCTTAGCGGCTAGCGGGGGGGAAGAGACCCAGTACTTC.

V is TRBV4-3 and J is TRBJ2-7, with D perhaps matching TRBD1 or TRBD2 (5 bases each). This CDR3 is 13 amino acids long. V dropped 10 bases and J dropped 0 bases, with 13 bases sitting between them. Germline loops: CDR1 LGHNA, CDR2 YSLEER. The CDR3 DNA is TGCGCCACTGGGGACGGAAACTCCTACGAGCAGTACTTC. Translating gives CATGDGNSYEQYF.